The clone carrying this T cell receptor (beta chain) was picked up many times. The antigen is undetermined. The library was built for alpha chains, so this beta chain is an off-target read and its size means little. Time point indicated: sample taken at primary tumor resection. This sample is drawn from a study of spatial heterogeneity in lung cancer. A single record per CDR3 protein comes from TCRdb applying MiXCR to the 5' RACE reads. The table shows about 14,000 distinct CDR3 sequences, with about 4.5% occurring only once. Study results and limitations: Counts of expanded alpha and beta TCRs within tumors tracked the tumor nonsynonymous mutation count.

The CDR3 spans 16 residues. CDR1 and CDR2 from the germline V gene are SEHNR and FQNEAQ (reference sequence). Trimming removed 4 bases from V and 4 bases from J; junction bases left unmatched: 6. V usage is TRBV7-9 and J usage is TRBJ2-5; 13 bases map to TRBD2. The material sequenced was lung tumor tissue, taken at surgery. This TCR was sampled from a female donor with early-stage non-small cell lung cancer. Here the CDR3 reads CASSWTGLAGAETQYF. The CDR3 nucleotides read TGTGCCAGCAGCTGGACTGGACTAGCGGGGGCAGAGACCCAGTACTTC.